This TCR beta chain stems from a study of blood T cell repertoires in COVID-19. Study-wide context: The United States, Italy and Spain were the sources of the acute and convalescent COVID-19 samples. T cells, B-cell-depleted T cells, or PBMCs provided the cDNA or gDNA that served as material.

Patients from Seattle were sampled longitudinally, starting during active infection. With V trimmed by 1 base and J by 3 bases, 14 bases remained unmatched. In germline, CDR1 is SGHRS, CDR2 YFSETQ. This CDR3 has 18 amino acids. As originally analysed: Amplification with reference gene primers provided the estimates of nucleated cell counts. Sequencing used immunoSEQ multiplex PCR; TCRdb keeps in-frame clones, though not all of them. V, J and clone size were drawn from that table, and D and trimming were deduced from the DNA. The sample records approximately 290,000 clones, approximately 93% being singletons.

This receptor was identified in a young woman with COVID-19, enrolled during active disease. The V call is TRBV5-1, the J call TRBJ2-7; 9 positions agree with TRBD2. The sequencing input was peripheral blood. In DNA form, the CDR3 reads TGCGCCAGCAGCTTGTTACCGGAGAGTGGCGGGAGGGGCTACGAGCAGTACTTC. Its protein product is CASSLLPESGGRGYEQYF.